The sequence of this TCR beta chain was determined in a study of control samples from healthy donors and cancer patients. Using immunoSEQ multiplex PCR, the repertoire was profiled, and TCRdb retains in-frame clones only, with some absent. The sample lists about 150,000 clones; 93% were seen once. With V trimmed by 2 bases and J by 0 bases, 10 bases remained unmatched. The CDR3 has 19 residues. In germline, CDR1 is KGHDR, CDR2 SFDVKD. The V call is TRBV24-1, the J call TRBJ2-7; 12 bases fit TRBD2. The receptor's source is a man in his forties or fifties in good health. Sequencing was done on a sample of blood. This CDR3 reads CATSDWHGLAGKTSYEQYF. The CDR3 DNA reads TGTGCCACCAGTGATTGGCACGGACTAGCGGGAAAGACCTCCTACGAGCAGTACTTC.